The T cell receptor beta chain described here comes from a study of blood T cells in healthy people across ages. This clonotype has just a few counts. As yet, its antigen is unknown. Primers used in a second PCR of roughly 6 to 11 cycles were a sample-barcoded 5' primer and a J-beta primer mix. TCRdb recomputed calls from the 5' RACE reads with MiXCR, one row per CDR3 protein. Seen here are about 770,000 distinct CDR3 sequences, around 43% observed once, and the top ten hold nearly 20%. This CDR3 has 16 residues. Trimming took 0 bases from V and 4 from J; bases not matched to a gene: 6. Germline assignment: CDR1 LNHNV and CDR2 YYDKDF (reference sequence). Whole-study findings and limits: Estimates based on one million T cells were treated as lower bounds.

The sequence was obtained from a man aged 55 to 70 in good health. The J gene is TRBJ2-7, the V gene TRBV15, with 10 bases that match TRBD1. Sequencing input: blood. The CDR3 is CATSRDLGTGVYEQYF. The CDR3 DNA reads TGTGCCACCAGCAGAGATCTTGGGACAGGGGTTTACGAGCAGTACTTC.